This paragraph covers one T cell receptor beta chain sequence. Followed over time, Seattle patients had been enrolled while infection was active. The record originates from a study of blood T cell repertoires in COVID-19. Study summary: Italy, Spain and the United States were the sources of the convalescent and acute COVID-19 samples. T cells, B-cell-depleted T cells, or PBMCs provided the cDNA or gDNA that served as material.

Original processing notes: Scientists estimated how many nucleated cells there were by amplifying reference gene primers. The assay was immunoSEQ multiplex PCR, and TCRdb's table has in-frame clones only and misses some. V, J and clone size reflect that table, while D and trimming were determined from the DNA. Found here are about 290,000 clones, just under 90% of them singletons; the top ten hold 11%. This CDR3 has 13 amino acids. This chain connects TRBV23-1 to TRBJ2-7, with D perhaps TRBD1 (5 bases). TRBV23-1 is identified as an open reading frame with a role that is uncertain. Sequenced: peripheral blood. This clonotype was obtained from a woman aged 25 to 39 with COVID-19, enrolled during active disease. Here the CDR3 reads CAHNRQGSYEQYF. The CDR3 DNA reads as TGCGCTCACAACCGGCAGGGAAGCTACGAGCAGTACTTC.